These 17 T cell receptor beta chains originate from one sample sequenced in a study of blood T cell repertoires in COVID-19. Assay used: immunoSEQ multiplex PCR; TCRdb lists only in-frame clones, some missing. The profile covers roughly 130,000 clones, with about four fifths appearing a single time and around 3.1% taken by the ten largest. Sequences were obtained from peripheral blood. The receptor set was obtained from a woman aged 80 or older with acute or convalescent COVID-19.

The table lists this clone with a few counts. The gene calls are TRBV6-6 and TRBJ1-2; D call uncertain. CDR3 size: 11 residues. CDR1 is MNHNY and CDR2 is SVGAGI in the germline V gene (reference sequence). V shed 5 bases and J shed 5 bases, with 6 bases lying between them. DNA for the CDR3: TGTGCCAGCAGTACGGAGTATGGCTACACCTTC. It is translated as CASSTEYGYTF.

This chain connects TRBV5-4 to TRBJ1-1, with 8 bases fitting TRBD1. The CDR3 spans 14 residues. J gave up 5 bases and V 4 bases, and 7 bases lay outside the gene matches. CDR1 and CDR2 (germline): SGHNT, YYREEE (reference sequence). As DNA, the CDR3 is TGTGCCAGCAGCCTCGACAGGGGCGGAACTGAAGCTTTCTTT. Its protein is CASSLDRGGTEAFF.

The chain couples TRBV19 to TRBJ1-1; D ambiguous. Germline CDR1 and CDR2: LNHDA and SQIVND (reference sequence). Trimming removed 5 bases at V and 4 bases at J, with 11 bases between. There are 13 residues in the CDR3. CDR3 region: CASSARLVTEAFF. CDR3 bases: TGTGCCAGTAGTGCCCGACTAGTCACTGAAGCTTTCTTT.

The rearrangement links TRBV4-2 to TRBJ2-3; 12 bases align to TRBD2. Germline CDR1 LGHNA, CDR2 YNFKEQ. This CDR3 has 16 amino acids. The J segment lost 4 bases and the V segment lost 4 bases, leaving 6 bases of the junction unmatched. CDR3 nucleotides: TGTGCCAGCAGCCCTCGACTAGCGGGGGCGCCAGATACGCAGTATTTT. It translates to CASSPRLAGAPDTQYF.

This chain uses TRBV27 with TRBJ1-2; the D is unclear. Germline values: CDR1 MNHEY, CDR2 SMNVEV (reference sequence). The V end lost 5 bases, the J end lost 8 bases, and 12 bases lay between the germline ends. This CDR3 is built from 12 residues. The CDR3 reads CASSKAGGGYTF. CDR3 in DNA: TGTGCCAGCAGTAAAGCGGGAGGCGGCTACACCTTC.

CDR3 in DNA: TGTGCCAGTTCCGGGACAGGGATGGATTCTCAGCCCCAGCATTTT. It is translated as CASSGTGMDSQPQHF. The chain couples TRBV6-5 to TRBJ1-5; the match to TRBD1 covers 9 bases. The germline CDR1 and CDR2 sequences are MNHEY and SVGAGI. Losses at the gene ends were 9 bases for V and 6 bases for J; bases not matched to a gene: 12. This CDR3 spans 15 amino acids.

The chain combines TRBV2 with TRBJ2-5; weak D call: TRBD1 (7 bases). CDR1 is SNHLY, CDR2 FYNNEI, per germline. With 8 bases removed from V and 4 bases from J, the gap between germline ends came to 11 bases. The CDR3 has 12 residues. CDR3: CASHRGGETQYF. In nucleotides, the CDR3 is TGTGCCAGCCACAGGGGAGGAGAGACCCAGTACTTC.

The chain uses TRBV7-2 and TRBJ2-7, with 13 bases that match TRBD2. V gave up 2 bases and J gave up 3 bases; unmatched junction bases: 4. The CDR3 sequence is 16 residues long. The germline V gene encodes CDR1 SGHTA and CDR2 FQGNSA. CDR3 bases: TGTGCCAGCAGCTTATTCGGGACTAGCGGGGTCTACGAGCAGTACTTC. It is translated as CASSLFGTSGVYEQYF.

The chain uses TRBV11-2 and TRBJ2-2; perhaps TRBD2 as D (5 bases). Germline CDR1 and CDR2: SGHAT and FQNNGV. This CDR3 contains 14 residues. V gave up 1 base and J gave up 4 bases, with 7 bases separating them. Here the CDR3 DNA reads TGTGCCAGCAGCTTAGTCGCGGGCACCGGGGAGCTGTTTTTT. It specifies CASSLVAGTGELFF.

V and J are TRBV28 and TRBJ1-6, with 7 bases fitting TRBD1. Germline CDR1 is MDHEN and CDR2 is SYDVKM. The CDR3 spans 16 residues. V lost 4 bases, J lost 5 bases, and 8 bases stayed unmatched. For the CDR3, the DNA is TGTGCCAGCAGTTCAGGGGGGAAGACCAATAATTCACCCCTCCACTTT. As protein: CASSSGGKTNNSPLHF. Looking up the rest from reference TRBV28 and TRBJ1-6 gives the full variable domain: DVKVTQSSRYLVKRTGEKVFLECVQDMDHENMFWYRQDPGLGLRLIYFSYDVKMKEKGDIPEGYSVSREKKERFSLILESASTNQTSMYLCASSSGGKTNNSPLHFGNGTRLTVT.

Only a few counts were recorded for this clone. The genes are TRBV4-1 and TRBJ2-1; D not resolved. The length of the CDR3 is 15 residues. Germline loops: CDR1 MGHRA, CDR2 YSYEKL. V lost 2 bases and J lost 5, with 13 bases in between. This chain's CDR3 is CASSQTVAPNNEQFF. CDR3 DNA sequence: TGCGCCAGCAGCCAAACAGTGGCCCCCAACAATGAGCAGTTCTTC.

Here the CDR3 DNA reads TGCGCCAGCAGCGGGGGACAGGGGGCTAACGAGCAGTACTTC. It is translated as CASSGGQGANEQYF. The gene calls are TRBV5-1 and TRBJ2-7; 12 bases line up with TRBD1. Looked up from germline, CDR1 is SGHRS and CDR2 is YFSETQ. The CDR3 extends over 14 amino acids. After removal of 4 bases from V and 5 bases from J, the junction contained 4 bases not matched to a gene.

The chain is built from TRBV7-3 and TRBJ1-2, with 8 positions matching TRBD1. V trimming: 5 bases; J trimming: 8 bases; junction bases outside the gene matches: 7. The CDR3 has 13 residues. CDR1 is SGHTA and CDR2 is FQGTGA in the germline V gene. This CDR3 reads CASSLGQANGYTF. DNA for the CDR3: TGTGCCAGCAGCCTGGGACAGGCGAACGGCTACACCTTC.

The chain combines TRBV19 with TRBJ1-2; D gene uncertain. Germline CDR1 is LNHDA and CDR2 is SQIVND (reference sequence). Trimming removed 9 bases at V and 4 bases at J, with 12 bases between. The CDR3 contains 12 residues. The CDR3 coding sequence is TGTGCCAGCACCACCGGGATCTATGGCTACACCTTC. This gives the protein CASTTGIYGYTF. Variable domain in full (rest from reference TRBV19 and TRBJ1-2): DGGITQSPKYLFRKEGQNVTLSCEQNLNHDAMYWYRQDPGQGLRLIYYSQIVNDFQKGDIAEGYSVSREKKESFPLTVTSAQKNPTAFYLCASTTGIYGYTFGSGTRLTVV.

The rearrangement links TRBV19 to TRBJ1-1; the match to TRBD1 covers 10 bases. CDR1 is LNHDA, CDR2 SQIVND, per germline (reference sequence). V was pared by 5 bases and J by 6 bases, with 6 bases of the junction left unmatched. The CDR3 has 14 amino acids. CDR3 coding DNA: TGTGCCAGTAGTCCTCGACAGGGGGCCGCTGAAGCTTTCTTT. Translation: CASSPRQGAAEAFF.

This clone has just one count. The J gene is TRBJ1-1, the V gene TRBV16, with TRBD1 identical over 8 bases. This CDR3 has 18 residues. Germline assignment: CDR1 KGHSY and CDR2 FQNENV. The trim removed 2 bases at V and 0 bases at J, leaving 11 bases unmatched. CDR3 region: CASSQGIPRQGMNTEAFF. The CDR3 coding sequence is TGTGCCAGCAGCCAAGGTATCCCGAGACAGGGGATGAACACTGAAGCTTTCTTT.

The chain links TRBV24-1 to TRBJ2-2, with D possibly matching TRBD1 (5 bases). Germline V lookup: CDR1 KGHDR, CDR2 SFDVKD. CDR3 length: 15 amino acids. Trimming pared 7 bases from V and 5 bases from J, leaving 16 bases between. This CDR3 is CATSDDTGLTGELFF. DNA of the CDR3: TGTGCCACCAGCGATGACACAGGTCTTACCGGGGAGCTGTTTTTT.